The sequence of this TCR beta chain was determined in a study of Ad26.COV2.S vaccination and SARS-CoV-2 variants. Study results and limitations: Possible underestimation of total T cell responses by the TCR breadth and depth analyses was noted.

Data came from immunoSEQ multiplex PCR; TCRdb stores just in-frame clones and leaves some out. The table lists 380,000 or so clones, approximately 90% of them singletons. V was shortened by 7 bases and J by 2 bases, with 14 bases between the two germline ends. The V gene's germline CDR1 is MGHRA and CDR2 YSYEKL. The CDR3 length is 15 residues. This clone came up once. Antigen unknown. Treatment meaning: some 20 received Ad26.COV2.S at low or high dose, single or two shots; about 5 received placebo; per-sample allocation not given. Collection of the samples took place on day 63 after the first injection of vaccine or placebo.

The origin of this receptor is a person aged 18-65 years who received the Ad26.COV2.S COVID-19 vaccine or a placebo. The sequences come from peripheral blood, collected in a trial of Ad26.COV2.S vaccine versus placebo. The V and J genes are TRBV4-1 and TRBJ2-2; TRBD2 might be the D (5 bases). The CDR3 sequence is CASKTDGINTGELFF. CDR3 DNA sequence: TGCGCCAGCAAAACCGACGGGATAAACACCGGGGAGCTGTTTTTT.